The rows below give T cell receptor beta chains drawn from one sample of a study of shared clonotypes between healthy human individuals. Sequencing used immunoSEQ multiplex PCR; TCRdb keeps in-frame clones, though not all of them. Among approximately 710,000 clones listed, roughly 88% were seen once. The source material was memory CD8+ T cells from PBMCs. These receptors were collected from a man younger than 35 in good health. Some clones in this sample may be carry-over from other donors' samples. CDR3s leave out the opening cysteine and the closing phenylalanine or tryptophan. Each record gives: J gene, V gene, CDR3 protein.

J gene: -
V gene: TRBV30
CDR3 protein: AWSDRGLAYEQY

J gene: TRBJ2-6
V gene: TRBV11-1
CDR3 protein: ASSSTGVGANVLT

J gene: TRBJ2-3
V gene: TRBV19
CDR3 protein: ASSPRDGGTDTQY

J gene: TRBJ1-4
V gene: TRBV9
CDR3 protein: ASSVKSRVTDATNEKLF

J gene: TRBJ2-5
V gene: TRBV5-6
CDR3 protein: ASSSSLGRDRPETQY

J gene: TRBJ2-5
V gene: TRBV27
CDR3 protein: ASSLAGMMGQETQY

J gene: TRBJ2-7
V gene: TRBV12-5
CDR3 protein: ASEYLAGEQY

J gene: TRBJ1-1
V gene: TRBV28
CDR3 protein: ASSFRNTEAF

J gene: TRBJ2-1
V gene: TRBV2
CDR3 protein: ASSDGTSMNEQF

J gene: TRBJ2-7
V gene: TRBV27
CDR3 protein: ASSYSGTSYEQY

J gene: TRBJ1-1
V gene: TRBV9
CDR3 protein: ASGLGPTEAF

J gene: TRBJ1-1
V gene: TRBV27
CDR3 protein: ASSWTASTEAF

J gene: TRBJ2-7
V gene: TRBV7-6
CDR3 protein: ASSPGRSYEQY

J gene: TRBJ2-1
V gene: TRBV29-1
CDR3 protein: SAGLTAGNEQF

J gene: TRBJ1-1
V gene: TRBV27
CDR3 protein: ASNLLGRTEAF

J gene: TRBJ2-2
V gene: TRBV5-1
CDR3 protein: ASSPTPGTTNTGELF

J gene: TRBJ1-5
V gene: TRBV9
CDR3 protein: ASSVGGANQPQH

J gene: TRBJ1-1
V gene: TRBV5-1
CDR3 protein: ASRSRVGTEAF

J gene: TRBJ2-1
V gene: TRBV27
CDR3 protein: ASTLDRGHEQF

J gene: TRBJ1-2
V gene: TRBV6-5
CDR3 protein: ASSYSVGDGYT

J gene: TRBJ2-7
V gene: TRBV7-3
CDR3 protein: ASSLATGTGNTEQY

J gene: TRBJ2-7
V gene: TRBV28
CDR3 protein: ASSSPGGTIWQY

J gene: TRBJ2-7
V gene: TRBV4-2
CDR3 protein: ASSQGGYEQY

J gene: TRBJ1-2
V gene: TRBV5-1
CDR3 protein: ASSFGQIFNYGYT

J gene: TRBJ2-3
V gene: TRBV28
CDR3 protein: ASSGTSTDTQY

J gene: TRBJ2-7
V gene: TRBV7-9
CDR3 protein: ASSFGGHPSYEQY

J gene: TRBJ2-7
V gene: TRBV29-1
CDR3 protein: SVELGTGGSEQY

J gene: TRBJ2-7
V gene: TRBV11-2
CDR3 protein: ASSWTPGEGSYEQY

J gene: TRBJ2-1
V gene: TRBV6-6
CDR3 protein: ASSYSTRGPYNEQF

J gene: TRBJ1-1
V gene: TRBV5-4
CDR3 protein: ASSPRGKYTEAF

J gene: TRBJ1-4
V gene: TRBV9
CDR3 protein: ASSDRGGTNEKLF

J gene: TRBJ1-1
V gene: TRBV7-9
CDR3 protein: ASSLGGQSEAF

J gene: TRBJ2-5
V gene: TRBV7-9
CDR3 protein: ASSTPEGGEETQY

J gene: TRBJ1-2
V gene: TRBV7-9
CDR3 protein: ASSLRWDRGGHGYT

J gene: TRBJ2-7
V gene: TRBV29-1
CDR3 protein: SVEMSEPGTTISSYEQY

J gene: TRBJ2-4
V gene: TRBV10-3
CDR3 protein: AISGGTIRDIQY

J gene: TRBJ2-1
V gene: TRBV2
CDR3 protein: ASREGLATHNEQF

J gene: TRBJ1-3
V gene: TRBV7-8
CDR3 protein: ASSSDRGFGNTIY

J gene: TRBJ1-5
V gene: TRBV28
CDR3 protein: ASSPGQGISNQPQH

J gene: TRBJ1-1
V gene: TRBV19
CDR3 protein: ASTEIGTGRLTEAF

J gene: TRBJ2-5
V gene: TRBV27
CDR3 protein: ASSFQARASETQY

J gene: TRBJ2-7
V gene: TRBV5-1
CDR3 protein: ASSLALAGGSYEQY

J gene: TRBJ1-1
V gene: TRBV28
CDR3 protein: ASTRGYTEAF

J gene: TRBJ2-7
V gene: TRBV2
CDR3 protein: ASSEARVTSGYEQY

J gene: TRBJ1-2
V gene: TRBV15
CDR3 protein: ATDRTGGNYGYT

J gene: TRBJ2-1
V gene: TRBV12-5
CDR3 protein: ASGLGLAGRPLHNEQF

J gene: TRBJ2-7
V gene: TRBV27
CDR3 protein: ASSLLGTGGTHEQY

J gene: TRBJ2-2
V gene: TRBV11-1
CDR3 protein: ASSYRGSGELF

J gene: TRBJ1-1
V gene: TRBV7-8
CDR3 protein: ASSFRTRNTEAF

J gene: TRBJ2-7
V gene: TRBV6-1
CDR3 protein: ASRKGGILDEQY